This T cell receptor (beta chain) was captured by sequencing in a study of somatic mutations in cytotoxic T cells in rheumatoid arthritis (dated by TCRdb to the late 2010s). In terms of the full investigation: Peripheral blood (around 29 ml EDTA) was collected from patients immediately after diagnosis and before any treatment began. A FACSAria II or Sony SH800 was used to flow-sort some V beta antibody-stained T-cell populations at nearly 100% purity, and TCRB sequencing was also done on sorted V beta1+ cells. In newly diagnosed rheumatoid arthritis without treatment, the study examined if expanded CD8+ T-cell clones harbor somatic mutations, relying on TCRB deep sequencing to characterize clonality. TCRB deep sequencing covered some 65 patients with rheumatoid arthritis along with 20 healthy controls. The median ages of the patient and control groups were essentially identical.

For this clone: Its antigen has not been determined. Per-base qualities were not stored, and no clone one base away is much larger.

From cysteine to phenylalanine, the CDR3 is 12 amino acids long. Just the 36-base CDR3 DNA is kept, in frame starting at base 1. The V end loses 0 bases and the J end loses 6 bases, and a stretch of 5 bases separates them. Via the germline V gene, CDR1 is SGHRS and CDR2 YFSETQ. Flow cytometry confirmed the purity of CD4+ and CD8+ cells that had been isolated by positive magnetic bead selection on an AutoMACS. A TCR V beta antibody panel was used in flow cytometry to screen first for clonal expansions, which were then characterized by TCRB deep sequencing of sorted CD8+ fractions. Ficoll-Paque PLUS density gradient separation was used to isolate peripheral blood mononuclear cells. Nucleospin Tissue or Tissue XS kits were used to extract DNA from CD4-enriched, CD8-enriched or PBMC samples, and a Qubit 2.0 fluorometer was used for quantification. Broad study findings and their caveats: It was unknown which antigens the expanded CD8+ clones targeted, and their absence from virus-specific databases did not exclude viral specificity. Rheumatoid arthritis patients and age-matched healthy controls did not significantly differ in CD8+ T-cell clonality. CD8+ clonality increased with age in patients (Spearman r of about 0.5) but not in healthy controls. In about an eighth of the roughly 65 patients, more than 20% of CD8+ cells belonged to the largest CD8+ clone, while several identical CD8+ TCRB sequences were shared between blood and synovial fluid. The finding that TRBV07 was slightly underrepresented in patients was left unadjusted for multiple comparisons.

Genomic DNA underwent TCRB CDR3 sequencing using the immunoSEQ assay. In the paper's pipeline: When patient CD8+ clones exceeding 1% were checked against published virus-specific TCRB sequences, only a few matched. Analyses were restricted to productive TCRB rearrangements. Clonality was calculated as a Shannon entropy-based productive clonality index, and a clone was defined by a unique TCRB CDR3 sequence. The template counts of each clone relative to the total templates per sample were used to calculate repertoire overlap between two samples. V-gene usage measured by flow cytometry correlated with TCRB sequencing V-gene usage, with a Spearman r of 0.6 to 0.7. What TCRdb holds here is the immuneACCESS table cut down to in-frame rearrangements. Part of the clones is not present; checked against another copy, under half of the missing clones reflect an unresolved V gene, and the others are unexplained. D and trimming come from the DNA, and the V and J calls and clone size come from that table. Across this sample there are thousands of clones, with more than 75% seen only once. The ten most abundant clones make up roughly 36% of the sample.

This TCR was recovered from a woman between 50 and 59 years old with rheumatoid arthritis. Recombination connected TRBV5-1 to TRBJ2-3, with TRBD1 tentatively as D gene (5 bases match). Material for sequencing was CD8+ T cells sorted from blood. The DNA sequence is as follows: TGCGCCAGCAGCTTGGAGGGGGATACGCAGTATTTT. It codes for CASSLEGDTQYF.